Below are 9 T cell receptor beta chains sequenced from a single sample in a study of T cells in Graves' hyperthyroidism and ophthalmopathy. TCR beta CDR3 region amplification was performed from RNA transcripts. The TCR CDR3 first-round RT-PCR relied on the HTBI primer set. TCRdb re-called the multiplex PCR reads with MiXCR, one entry per CDR3 protein. Of about 360,000 distinct CDR3 sequences listed, about 14% are singletons. Source material: blood. The receptor source for this set is a man between 25 and 39 years old with Graves' hyperthyroidism that later progressed to Graves' ophthalmopathy.

About this clonotype itself: Given a much more abundant clone one base away, this may be a read error. The V gene is TRBV27, the J gene TRBJ2-1; 9 bases align to TRBD2. J lost 6 bases, V lost 0 bases, and 6 bases had no gene match. Looked up from germline, CDR1 is MNHEY and CDR2 is SMNVEV (reference sequence). CDR3 length equals 16 residues. CDR3 loop: CASSLSAGGPCNEQFF. The CDR3 coding sequence is TGTGCCAGCAGTTTATCGGCGGGGGGGCCTTGCAATGAGCAGTTCTTC.

The chain recombines TRBV28 with TRBJ2-2; TRBD2 agrees at 9 bases. Trimming cost V 5 bases and J 6 bases; bases outside gene matches: 1. The CDR3 runs to 13 residues. Germline CDR1 reads MDHEN; CDR2 reads SYDVKM. The CDR3 protein is CASSRGGAGELFF. The CDR3 bases are TGTGCCAGCAGTCGCGGGGGGGCCGGGGAGCTGTTTTTT.

The chain has TRBV28 and TRBJ2-7; possibly TRBD2 for D (7 bases). Germline values: CDR1 MDHEN, CDR2 SYDVKM. Trimming shortened V by 4 bases and J by 6 bases, and 13 bases separated the two germline ends. The length of the CDR3 is 13 residues. CDR3 loop: CASSSGGLCEQYF. For the CDR3, the DNA is TGTGCCAGCAGTTCCGGGGGGCTCTGCGAGCAGTACTTC.

The chain carries TRBV6-1 and TRBJ1-6; unclear D gene. The CDR3 contains 16 residues. V lost 5 bases, J lost 2 bases, and 13 bases lay in between. Germline V gene lookup returns CDR1 MNHNS and CDR2 SASEGT. The CDR3 DNA follows: TGTGCCAGCAGTCGAACACGGGCGCCCTATAATTCACCCCTCCACTTT. It encodes CASSRTRAPYNSPLHF.

This clonotype was counted many times. The chain combines TRBV7-9 with TRBJ1-1; D not resolved. This CDR3 is 14 amino acids long. Germline CDR1 reads SEHNR; CDR2 reads FQNEAQ (reference sequence). V lost 2 bases and J lost 4, with 11 bases in between. For the CDR3, the DNA is TGTGCCAGCAGCTTATACTCTGGGCCCACTGAAGCTTTCTTT. It specifies CASSLYSGPTEAFF.

This clonotype has only a few counts. The genes are TRBV29-1 and TRBJ2-7; 7 bases match TRBD1. The CDR3 loop spans 14 amino acids. The germline V gene has CDR1 SQVTM and CDR2 ANQGSEA. Trimming cost V 6 bases and J 4 bases; bases outside gene matches: 12. CDR3 in amino acids: CSVLRDSLGYEQYF. The CDR3 nucleotides read TGCAGCGTCCTCCGGGACAGCCTAGGATACGAGCAGTACTTC.

This clonotype has ten or more counts. CDR3: CASSLISGLRTNEKLFF. The CDR3 DNA follows: TGTGCCAGCAGTTTAATTTCGGGATTGAGGACTAATGAAAAACTGTTTTTT. The rearrangement joins TRBV28 to TRBJ1-4; no reliable D call. V was cut by 2 bases and J by 2 bases, with 15 bases left in between. Germline V CDR1 and CDR2: MDHEN, SYDVKM. The CDR3 sequence is 17 residues long.

In this sample, this clonotype turned up many times. The gene calls are TRBV3-1 and TRBJ2-1; 7 bases align to TRBD2. Trimming removed 3 bases from V and 4 bases from J; junction bases left unmatched: 6. The V gene's germline CDR1 is LGHDT and CDR2 YNNKEL (reference sequence). CDR3 size: 15 residues. The CDR3, as DNA: TGTGCCAGCAGCCATTGGGGGGGAAGGTACAATGAGCAGTTCTTC. Residues: CASSHWGGRYNEQFF.

The sample holds many counts of this clonotype. The gene calls are TRBV24-1 and TRBJ1-5; D gene unclear. Trimming stripped 3 bases from V and 2 bases from J, with 10 bases between. This CDR3 comprises 15 residues. CDR1 is KGHDR, CDR2 SFDVKD, per germline. The CDR3 loop is CATSDAGKGNQPQHF. As DNA, the CDR3 is TGTGCCACCAGTGATGCGGGGAAGGGCAATCAGCCCCAGCATTTT.